This T cell receptor (beta chain) was profiled in a study of identical twins. Findings and limits, study-wide: Cord blood's abundant beta clonotypes had fewer insertions, unlike memory repertoires.

Germline CDR1 and CDR2: SGHVS and FNYEAQ. The CDR3 totals 16 residues. V was clipped by 5 bases and J by 0 bases, with 16 bases between them. Concerning this clonotype itself: Its antigen is currently unknown.

TCRdb re-derived calls from the 5' RACE reads in MiXCR, one entry per CDR3 protein. The sample yields 450,000 or so distinct CDR3 sequences, 20% to 25% seen once. Separately, the same data were catalogued under a study of T cells expressing NK-cell markers.

The sample comprised CD4+ T cells sorted from blood. The origin of this receptor is a woman between 18 and 29 years old in good health. This chain links TRBV7-6 with TRBJ1-1; D might be TRBD1 (5 bases). The CDR3 loop reads CASSRMGGNMNTEAFF. The DNA for the CDR3 is TGTGCCAGCAGCCGCATGGGGGGTAACATGAACACTGAAGCTTTCTTT.